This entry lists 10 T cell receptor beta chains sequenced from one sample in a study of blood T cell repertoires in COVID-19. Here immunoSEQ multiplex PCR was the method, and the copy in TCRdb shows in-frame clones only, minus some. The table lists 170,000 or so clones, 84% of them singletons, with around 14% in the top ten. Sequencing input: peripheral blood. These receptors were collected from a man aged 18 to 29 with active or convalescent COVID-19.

This CDR3 reads CAIRASGNTEAFF. The DNA for the CDR3 is TGTGCCATCAGAGCCTCGGGGAACACTGAAGCTTTCTTT. This chain connects TRBV10-3 to TRBJ1-1; D is ambiguous. The ends were cut back, 6 bases at V and 1 base at J, with 9 bases in the middle. Germline V lookup: CDR1 ENHRY, CDR2 SYGVKD. The CDR3 consists of 13 residues.

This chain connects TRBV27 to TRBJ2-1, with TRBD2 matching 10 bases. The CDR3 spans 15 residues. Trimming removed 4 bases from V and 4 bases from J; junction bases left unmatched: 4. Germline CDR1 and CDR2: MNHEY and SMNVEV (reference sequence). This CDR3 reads CASSYGAGGYNEQFF. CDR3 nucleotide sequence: TGTGCCAGCAGTTATGGAGCGGGGGGGTACAATGAGCAGTTCTTC.

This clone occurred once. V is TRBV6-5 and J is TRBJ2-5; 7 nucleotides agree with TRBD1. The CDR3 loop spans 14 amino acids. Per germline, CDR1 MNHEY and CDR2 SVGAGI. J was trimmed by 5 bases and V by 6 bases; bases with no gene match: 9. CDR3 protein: CASRSTGARETQYF. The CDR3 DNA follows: TGTGCCAGCAGGTCCACAGGGGCGAGGGAGACCCAGTACTTC.

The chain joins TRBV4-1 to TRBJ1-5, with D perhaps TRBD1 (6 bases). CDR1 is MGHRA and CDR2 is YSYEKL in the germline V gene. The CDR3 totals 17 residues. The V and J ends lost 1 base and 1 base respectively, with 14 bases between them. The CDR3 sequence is CASSQVKQGGSNQPQHF. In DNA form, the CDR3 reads TGCGCCAGCAGCCAAGTTAAACAGGGTGGGAGCAATCAGCCCCAGCATTTT.

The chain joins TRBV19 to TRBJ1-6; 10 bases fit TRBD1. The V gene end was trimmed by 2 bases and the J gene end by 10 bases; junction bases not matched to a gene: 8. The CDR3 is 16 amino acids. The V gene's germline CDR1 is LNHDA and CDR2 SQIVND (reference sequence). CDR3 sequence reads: CASSIIDRDRGSPLHF. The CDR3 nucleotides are TGTGCCAGTAGTATAATCGACCGGGACAGGGGATCACCCCTCCACTTT.

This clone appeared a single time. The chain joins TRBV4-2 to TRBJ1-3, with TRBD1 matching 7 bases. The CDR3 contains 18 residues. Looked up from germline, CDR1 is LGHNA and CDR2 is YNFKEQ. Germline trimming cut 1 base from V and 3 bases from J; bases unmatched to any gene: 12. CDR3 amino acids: CASSQALKGDRVGNTIYF. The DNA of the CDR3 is TGTGCCAGCAGCCAAGCCCTAAAGGGAGACAGGGTTGGAAACACCATATATTTT.

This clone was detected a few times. The DNA for the CDR3 is TGTGCCAGCACCGCCTGGGGTAGCGGGAGGATAGATGAGCAGTTCTTC. This sequence encodes CASTAWGSGRIDEQFF. V gene TRBV27 combines with J gene TRBJ2-1, with 10 bases that match TRBD2. Trimming took 7 bases from V and 8 from J; bases not matched to a gene: 14. The CDR3 loop spans 16 amino acids. The germline V gene encodes CDR1 MNHEY and CDR2 SMNVEV (reference sequence).

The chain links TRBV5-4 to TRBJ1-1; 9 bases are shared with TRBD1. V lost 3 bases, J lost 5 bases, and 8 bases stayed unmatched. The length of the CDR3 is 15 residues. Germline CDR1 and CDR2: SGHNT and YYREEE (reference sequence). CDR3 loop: CASSSPGTGRTEAFF. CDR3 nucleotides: TGTGCCAGCAGCTCTCCCGGGACAGGGAGAACTGAAGCTTTCTTT.

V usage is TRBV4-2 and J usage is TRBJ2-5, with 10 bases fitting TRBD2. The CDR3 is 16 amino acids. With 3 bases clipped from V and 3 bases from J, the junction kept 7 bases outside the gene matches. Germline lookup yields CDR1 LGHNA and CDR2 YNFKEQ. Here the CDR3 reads CASSQLAGEGKETQYF. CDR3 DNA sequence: TGTGCCAGCAGCCAGCTAGCGGGAGAGGGAAAAGAGACCCAGTACTTC.

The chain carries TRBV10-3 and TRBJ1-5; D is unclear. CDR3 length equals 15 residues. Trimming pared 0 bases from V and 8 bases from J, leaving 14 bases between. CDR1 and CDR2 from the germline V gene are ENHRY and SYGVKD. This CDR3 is CAISESNGGPEPQHF. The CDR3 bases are TGTGCCATCAGTGAGTCGAATGGAGGCCCAGAGCCCCAGCATTTT.